This T cell receptor beta chain was obtained from a study of blood T cells in healthy people across ages. In germline, CDR1 is SGHNT, CDR2 YYREEE (reference sequence). V lost 5 bases to trimming and J lost 4 bases, with 21 bases between them. The CDR3 runs to 16 residues. With a J-beta primer mix and a sample-barcoded 5' primer, a second PCR ran roughly 6 to 11 cycles. TCRdb used MiXCR to reprocess the 5' RACE reads, holding one entry per CDR3 protein. The sample contains 1.5 million to 2 million distinct CDR3 sequences, approximately 30% of which appear only once. This TCR was recovered from a woman aged 25 to 39 in good health. Sequencing was done on a sample of blood. This rearrangement joins TRBV5-4 to TRBJ2-5, with D perhaps matching TRBD1 or TRBD2 (6 bases each). CDR3 sequence reads: CASRSGGRRGLETQYF. In nucleotides, the CDR3 is TGTGCCAGCAGGTCTGGGGGGCGAAGGGGATTAGAGACCCAGTACTTC.